This TCR beta chain was identified during a study of tumor-infiltrating lymphocytes in primary liver carcinoma. Turning to the study itself: Patients of both sexes were 30 to 69 years old. About 3.5 to 8 million productive TCRbeta reads were obtained from the samples, with similar numbers across tissue types. General study points: Tumor region pairs outstripped tumor-adjacent and tumor-blood pairs in overlap.

Production of TCR beta cDNA used 500 ng total RNA together with a constant-region primer. Nested multiplex PCR, run for three rounds with slightly modified ARM-PCR, yielded TCR beta libraries. PCR rounds one and two used TRBV1-TRBV30 forward primers with a C-beta reverse primer for 10 cycles each. MiXCR was run by TCRdb on the multiplex PCR reads, yielding one entry per CDR3 protein. In the table there are 150,000 to 200,000 distinct CDR3 sequences, around 81% of which are singletons. The CDR3 runs to 15 residues. Germline loops: CDR1 SGHDN, CDR2 FVKESK. It was from about 19-30 mg of unsorted bulk tissue that RNA and DNA were co-extracted. Over 80% of the cells in every tumor sample were viable tumor cells. As to this clonotype: Its antigen is unidentified. Mismatch with germline at one junction end may stem from a read error.

The receptor was isolated from a man aged 35 to 55 with primary liver carcinoma and hepatitis B virus infection. The sequencing sample was made of tumor tissue from primary liver carcinoma. The chain has TRBV14 and TRBJ2-7; TRBD2 is a possible D gene (5 bases). The CDR3 protein is CASSQALMGATEQYF. CDR3 sequence (DNA): TGTGCGAGCAGCCAAGCCCTAATGGGAGCCACCGAGCAGTACTTC. Using reference TRBV14 and TRBJ2-7 for the parts outside the CDR3, the full variable domain is EAGVTQFPSHSVIEKGQTVTLRCDPISGHDNLYWYRRVMGKEIKFLLHFVKESKQDESGMPNNRFLAERTGGTYSTLKVQPAELEDSGVYFCASSQALMGATEQYFGPGTRLTVT.